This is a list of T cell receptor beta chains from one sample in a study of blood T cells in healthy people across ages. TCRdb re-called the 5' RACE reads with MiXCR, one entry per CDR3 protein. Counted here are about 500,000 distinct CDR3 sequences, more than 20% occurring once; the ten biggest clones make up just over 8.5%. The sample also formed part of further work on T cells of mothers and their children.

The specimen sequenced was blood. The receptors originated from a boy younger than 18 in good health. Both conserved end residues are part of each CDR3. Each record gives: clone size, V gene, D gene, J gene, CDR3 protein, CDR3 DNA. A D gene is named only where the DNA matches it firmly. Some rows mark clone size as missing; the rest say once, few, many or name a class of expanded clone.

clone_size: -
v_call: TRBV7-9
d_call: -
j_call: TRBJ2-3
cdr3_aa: CASSPGQTIDTQYF
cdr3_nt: TGTGCCAGCAGCCCGGGACAAACCATTGATACGCAGTATTTT

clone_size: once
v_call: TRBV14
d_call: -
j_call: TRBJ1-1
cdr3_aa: CASSRTGASTEAFF
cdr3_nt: TGTGCCAGCAGCCGCACGGGGGCAAGCACTGAAGCTTTCTTT

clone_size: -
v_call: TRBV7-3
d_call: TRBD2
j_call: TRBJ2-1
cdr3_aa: CASSLLLAAYNEQFF
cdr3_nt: TGTGCCAGCAGCTTACTACTAGCGGCCTACAATGAGCAGTTCTTC

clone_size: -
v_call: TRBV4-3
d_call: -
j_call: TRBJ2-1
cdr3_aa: CASSQVRGSRYNEQFF
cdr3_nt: TGCGCCAGCAGCCAAGTAAGGGGGTCGCGATACAATGAGCAGTTCTTC

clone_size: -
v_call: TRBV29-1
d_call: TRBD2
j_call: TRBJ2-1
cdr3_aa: CSVGGLAGGPLGNEQFF
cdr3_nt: TGCAGCGTTGGGGGACTAGCGGGAGGGCCGCTGGGGAATGAGCAGTTCTTC

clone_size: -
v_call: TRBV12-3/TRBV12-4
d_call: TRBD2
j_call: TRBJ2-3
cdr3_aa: CASSLARSGGEDTQYF
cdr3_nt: TGTGCCAGCAGTTTAGCGCGCAGCGGGGGGGAAGATACGCAGTATTTT

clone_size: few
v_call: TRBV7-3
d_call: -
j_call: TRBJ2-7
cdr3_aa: CASSPLAGTSMYEQYF
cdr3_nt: TGTGCCAGCAGCCCACTGGCCGGGACAAGTATGTACGAGCAGTACTTC

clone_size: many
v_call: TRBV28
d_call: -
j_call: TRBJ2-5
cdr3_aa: CASSLTRVETQYF
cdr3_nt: TGTGCCAGCAGTCTCACTAGAGTCGAGACCCAGTACTTC

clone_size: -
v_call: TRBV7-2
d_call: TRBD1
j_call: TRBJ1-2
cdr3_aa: CASSPSTGLYGYTF
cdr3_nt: TGTGCCAGCAGCCCTTCGACAGGGCTCTATGGCTACACCTTC

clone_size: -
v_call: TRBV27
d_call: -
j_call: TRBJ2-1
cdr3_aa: CASSFQGPNEQFF
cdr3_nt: TGTGCCAGCAGTTTTCAAGGGCCCAATGAGCAGTTCTTC

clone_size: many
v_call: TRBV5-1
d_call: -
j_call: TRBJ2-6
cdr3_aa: CASSFTGSGANVLTF
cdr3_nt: TGCGCCAGCAGCTTTACCGGCTCTGGGGCCAACGTCCTGACTTTC

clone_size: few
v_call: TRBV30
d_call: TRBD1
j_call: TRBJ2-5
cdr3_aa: CAWRGTGGQETQYF
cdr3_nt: TGTGCCTGGAGGGGGACAGGGGGCCAAGAGACCCAGTACTTC

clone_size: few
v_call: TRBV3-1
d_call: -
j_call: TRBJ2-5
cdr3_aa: CASSQEGATRTQYF
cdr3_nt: TGTGCCAGCAGCCAAGAAGGGGCCACCAGGACCCAGTACTTC

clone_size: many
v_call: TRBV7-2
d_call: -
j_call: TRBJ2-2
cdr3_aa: CASSLAGGTGELFF
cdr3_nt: TGTGCCAGCAGCTTAGCCGGGGGCACCGGGGAGCTGTTTTTT

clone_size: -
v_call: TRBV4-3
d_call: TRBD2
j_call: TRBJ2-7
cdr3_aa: CASGPSSGGSSYEQYF
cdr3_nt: TGCGCCAGCGGCCCGAGCAGCGGGGGGAGCTCCTACGAGCAGTACTTC

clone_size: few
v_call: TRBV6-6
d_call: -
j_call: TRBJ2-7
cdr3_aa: CASSYSTGNQYEQYF
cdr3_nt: TGTGCCAGCAGTTACTCAACCGGGAATCAGTACGAGCAGTACTTC

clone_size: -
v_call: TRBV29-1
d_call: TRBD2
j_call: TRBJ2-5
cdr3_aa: CGVDSGGFETQYF
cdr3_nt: TGCGGCGTGGATAGCGGGGGGTTCGAGACCCAGTACTTC

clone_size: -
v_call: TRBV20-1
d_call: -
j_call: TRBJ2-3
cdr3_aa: CSARGIKDTQYF
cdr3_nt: TGCAGTGCTAGAGGGATTAAGGATACGCAGTATTTT

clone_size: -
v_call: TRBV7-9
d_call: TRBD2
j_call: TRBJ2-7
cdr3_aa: CASSPAPGLGIGSEQYF
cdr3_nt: TGTGCCAGCAGCCCCGCACCGGGACTAGGGATCGGCTCCGAGCAGTACTTC

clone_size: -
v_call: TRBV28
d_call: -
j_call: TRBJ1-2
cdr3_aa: CASSPGFGYGYTF
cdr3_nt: TGTGCCAGCAGTCCCGGGTTTGGCTATGGCTACACCTTC

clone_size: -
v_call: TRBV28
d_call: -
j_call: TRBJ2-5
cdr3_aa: CASSLSSRTETQYF
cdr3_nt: TGTGCCAGCAGTTTATCATCTCGGACAGAGACCCAGTACTTC

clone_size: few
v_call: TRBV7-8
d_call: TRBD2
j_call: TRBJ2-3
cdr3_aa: CASSPGLAGGQDVTQYF
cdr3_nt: TGTGCCAGCAGCCCAGGACTAGCGGGGGGCCAGGACGTGACGCAGTATTTT

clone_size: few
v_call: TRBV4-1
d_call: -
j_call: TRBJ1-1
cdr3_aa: CASSQDLGFGGWAFF
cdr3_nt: TGCGCCAGCAGCCAAGATTTAGGGTTCGGCGGGTGGGCTTTCTTT

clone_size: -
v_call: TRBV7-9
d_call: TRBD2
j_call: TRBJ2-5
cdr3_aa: CASSLARGGGALETQYF
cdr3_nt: TGTGCCAGCAGCTTAGCGAGAGGCGGGGGGGCGCTGGAGACCCAGTACTTC

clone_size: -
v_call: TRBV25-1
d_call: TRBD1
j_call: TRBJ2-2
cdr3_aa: CAGSDHITGVLNTGELFF
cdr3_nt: TGTGCCGGCAGTGACCATATAACAGGGGTCTTGAACACCGGGGAGCTGTTTTTT

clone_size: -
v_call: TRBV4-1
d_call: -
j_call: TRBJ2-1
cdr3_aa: CASRQFRNEQFF
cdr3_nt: TGCGCCAGCAGGCAGTTTAGGAATGAGCAGTTCTTC

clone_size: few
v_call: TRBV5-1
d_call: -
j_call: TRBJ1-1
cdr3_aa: CASSLGELYEAFF
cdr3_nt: TGCGCCAGCAGCTTGGGAGAACTATACGAAGCTTTCTTT

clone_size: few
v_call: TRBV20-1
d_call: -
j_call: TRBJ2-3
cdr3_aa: CSARDWRRTETGDTQYF
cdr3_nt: TGCAGTGCTAGAGATTGGAGGAGGACTGAAACCGGAGATACGCAGTATTTT

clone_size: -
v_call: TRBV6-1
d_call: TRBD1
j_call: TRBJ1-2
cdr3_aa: CASSSSSSGGSLYGYTF
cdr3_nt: TGTGCCAGCAGCTCCAGTTCCTCAGGGGGGTCGCTCTATGGCTACACCTTC

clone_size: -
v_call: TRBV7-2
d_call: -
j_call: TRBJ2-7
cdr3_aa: CASSFDSYSYEQYF
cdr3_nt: TGTGCCAGCAGCTTTGACAGCTACTCCTACGAGCAGTACTTC

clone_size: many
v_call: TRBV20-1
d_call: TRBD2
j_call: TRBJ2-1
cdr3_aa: CSARDPIGGAHEQFF
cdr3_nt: TGCAGTGCTAGAGATCCTATCGGGGGGGCCCATGAGCAGTTCTTC

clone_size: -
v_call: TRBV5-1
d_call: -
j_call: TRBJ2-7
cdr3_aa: CASSLQGQGSYEQYF
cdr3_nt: TGCGCCAGCAGCTTACAGGGTCAAGGGTCCTACGAGCAGTACTTC

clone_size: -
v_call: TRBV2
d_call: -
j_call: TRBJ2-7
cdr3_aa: CASSVLWTDHDGQYF
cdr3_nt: TGTGCCAGCAGTGTGTTATGGACAGACCACGATGGGCAGTACTTC

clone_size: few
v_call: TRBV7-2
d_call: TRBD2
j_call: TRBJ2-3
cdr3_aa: CASSLAGTRGAGTDTQYF
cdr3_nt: TGTGCCAGCAGCTTAGCGGGGACGCGGGGGGCCGGGACAGATACGCAGTATTTT

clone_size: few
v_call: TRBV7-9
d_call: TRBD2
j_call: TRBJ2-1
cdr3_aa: CASSSIVKTSGRGSEQFF
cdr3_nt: TGTGCCAGCAGCTCAATAGTCAAGACTAGCGGGAGAGGAAGTGAGCAGTTCTTC

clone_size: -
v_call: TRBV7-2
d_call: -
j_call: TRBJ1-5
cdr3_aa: CASSFPGGHSNQPQHF
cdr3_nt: TGTGCCAGCAGCTTCCCGGGGGGACATAGCAATCAGCCCCAGCATTTT

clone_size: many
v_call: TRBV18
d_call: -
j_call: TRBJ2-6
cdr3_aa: CASSPSTGRSGANVLTF
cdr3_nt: TGTGCCAGCTCACCCTCTACAGGTCGCTCTGGGGCCAACGTCCTGACTTTC

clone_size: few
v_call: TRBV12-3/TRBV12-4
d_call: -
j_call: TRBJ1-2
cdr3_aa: CASSPGGVDGYTF
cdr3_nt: TGTGCCAGCAGCCCCGGAGGCGTGGATGGCTACACCTTC

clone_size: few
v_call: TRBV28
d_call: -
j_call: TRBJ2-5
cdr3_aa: CASSGYPGRETQYF
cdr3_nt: TGTGCCAGCAGTGGTTATCCCGGGCGGGAGACCCAGTACTTC

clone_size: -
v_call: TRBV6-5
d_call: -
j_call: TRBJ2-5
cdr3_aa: CASSYPGVETQYF
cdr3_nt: TGTGCCAGCAGTTACCCGGGTGTGGAGACCCAGTACTTC

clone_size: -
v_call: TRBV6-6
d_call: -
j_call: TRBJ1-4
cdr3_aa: CASSLGGGANEKLFF
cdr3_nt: TGTGCCAGCAGCCTGGGGGGGGGCGCTAATGAAAAACTGTTTTTT

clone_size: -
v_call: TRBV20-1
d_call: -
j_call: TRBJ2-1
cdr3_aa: CSARVRQGHNEQFF
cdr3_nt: TGCAGTGCTAGAGTACGGCAGGGCCACAATGAGCAGTTCTTC

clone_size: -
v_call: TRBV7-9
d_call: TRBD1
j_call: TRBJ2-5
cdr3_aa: CASSSGTGFEETQYF
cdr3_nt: TGTGCCAGCAGCTCAGGGACAGGGTTTGAAGAGACCCAGTACTTC

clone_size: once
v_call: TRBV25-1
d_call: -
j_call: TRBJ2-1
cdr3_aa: CASSESVHEQFF
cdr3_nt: TGTGCCAGCAGTGAATCAGTCCATGAGCAGTTCTTC